This TCR beta chain was captured in a study of blood T cell repertoires in COVID-19 (dated by TCRdb to 2020 to 2021). Looking at the study overall: Recovered participants in ImmuneRACE Cohort 3 were defined as having two consecutive negative NP/OP PCR tests, clearance from a healthcare professional, or resolution of symptoms. The samples were drawn from the first 160 participants of the ongoing ImmuneRACE study and from 1,254 subjects provided by 6 global collaborators. Subjects who had been exposed to COVID-19, were actively infected with it, or had recovered from it provided the deeply sampled blood TCRbeta repertoires that made up the dataset. The repertoires were released in a freely available public database intended as a resource for research on the immune response to SARS-CoV-2. The sample metadata nearly always contained a de-identified subject ID, COVID-19 status, age in years and sex. Where available, HLA class I and class II types were obtained from metadata supplied by the sample provider rather than from assay-based typing. The material from the prospective study consisted of cDNA or gDNA derived from T cells, B-cell-depleted T cells, or PBMCs. The collaborator samples originated in the United States, Italy and Spain and spanned the acute and convalescent phases of COVID-19.

The germline V gene supplies CDR1 SGHTA and CDR2 FQGNSA. The CDR3 spans 13 residues, from the cysteine through the phenylalanine. Of all the DNA, just the CDR3 is kept, 39 bases in frame from base 1. V is cut by 6 bases and J by 0 bases, and the space between the germline ends is 6 bases. Overall study results and their limits: Clinical and demographic metadata were provided uncurated, with the amount varying by source and participant.

The immunoSEQ Assay, a bias-controlled multiplex PCR, was used to amplify TCRbeta CDR3 regions from genomic DNA. The authors' pipeline ran thus. The number of nucleated cells in each sample was estimated from the amplification of reference gene primers within the assay. To quantify the absolute abundance of each unique TCRbeta CDR3 rearrangement, sequence reads were collapsed and filtered. For each sample, productive Simpson clonality was calculated as the square root of Simpson's diversity index over productive rearrangements. Imported from immuneACCESS, the table was reduced by TCRdb to in-frame sequences with V and J called. These copies leave out some clones; in studies compared against another copy, an unresolved V gene accounts for under half, and the cause of the remainder is not known. V, J and clone size are taken as reported in that table, and D and trimming were inferred from the DNA itself. In this sample the table shows about 270,000 clones, approximately 90% of which occur a single time. The ten largest clones take up 2% of the sample.

In the prospective study, participants were about 18 to 95 years old, resided in about two dozen geographic areas of the United States, and were enrolled through a virtual design. In the prospective study, participants were assigned to cohorts based on the clinical history participants reported in a screening survey and a study questionnaire. Each participant in the prospective study had whole blood, serum and a nasopharyngeal or oropharyngeal swab collected by mobile phlebotomists. Additional blood draws and questionnaires over a roughly two-month period could optionally be provided by prospective study participants. Blood samples from the prospective study were shipped frozen or at room temperature prior to DNA extraction. A word on this clone: The clone's antigen remains unknown. One base away there is no much larger clone; base qualities are not given.

Recombination linked TRBV7-2 to TRBJ2-4; TRBD2 is a possible D gene, resting on 5 matching bases. The TCR was taken from a woman aged 55-69 years in a cohort exposed to, infected with or recovered from COVID-19 (not recorded which). Material for sequencing was PBMCs or T cells enriched from blood (not recorded which). Here the CDR3 is given as CASRGVAKNIQYF. The nucleotide sequence reads as follows: TGTGCCAGCAGGGGAGTAGCCAAAAACATTCAGTACTTC.